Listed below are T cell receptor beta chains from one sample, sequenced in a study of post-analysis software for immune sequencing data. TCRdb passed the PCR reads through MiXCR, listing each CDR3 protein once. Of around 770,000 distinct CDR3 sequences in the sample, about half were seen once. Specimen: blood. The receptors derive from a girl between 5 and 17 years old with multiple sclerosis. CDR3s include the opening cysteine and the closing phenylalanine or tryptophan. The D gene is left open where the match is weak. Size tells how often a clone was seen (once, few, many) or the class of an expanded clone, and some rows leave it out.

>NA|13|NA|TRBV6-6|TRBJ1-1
CASSSPVNTEAFF
TGTGCCAGCAGTTCCCCGGTGAACACTGAAGCTTTCTTT
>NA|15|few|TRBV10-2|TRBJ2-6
CASSGEEAGANVRTF
TGCGCCAGCAGTGGTGAGGAGGCTGGGGCCAACGTCCGGACTTTC
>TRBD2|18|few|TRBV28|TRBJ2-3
CASSKVWAGGPLTDTQYF
TGTGCCAGCAGTAAGGTGTGGGCGGGAGGCCCCCTCACAGATACGCAGTATTTT
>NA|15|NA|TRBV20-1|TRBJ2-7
CSARDRGAPSYEQYF
TGCAGTGCTAGAGATCGGGGAGCACCCTCCTACGAGCAGTACTTC
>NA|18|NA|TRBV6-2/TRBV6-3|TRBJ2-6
CASSQQGGGLSGANVLTF
TGTGCCAGCAGTCAACAGGGAGGTGGGCTCTCTGGGGCCAACGTCCTGACTTTC
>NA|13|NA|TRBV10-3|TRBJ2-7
CATASPGVHEQYF
TGTGCCACCGCGTCGCCAGGGGTCCACGAGCAGTACTTC
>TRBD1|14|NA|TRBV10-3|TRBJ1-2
CAVRADRGHYGYTF
TGTGCCGTCAGGGCGGACAGGGGGCACTATGGCTACACCTTC
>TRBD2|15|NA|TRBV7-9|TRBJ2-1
CASSPGTSPSNEQFF
TGTGCCAGCAGTCCCGGGACTAGCCCAAGTAATGAGCAGTTCTTC
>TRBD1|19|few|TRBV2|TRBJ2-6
CASSARGGQGNGWANVLTF
TGTGCCAGCAGTGCTCGAGGGGGACAGGGGAACGGCTGGGCCAACGTCCTGACTTTC
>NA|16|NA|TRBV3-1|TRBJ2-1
CASSPIGGGLGNEQFF
TGTGCCAGCAGCCCTATAGGGGGGGGATTGGGTAATGAGCAGTTCTTC
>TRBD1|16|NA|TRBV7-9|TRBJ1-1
CASSSKLRTGDTEAFF
TGTGCCAGCAGCTCTAAACTTCGGACAGGGGACACTGAAGCTTTCTTT
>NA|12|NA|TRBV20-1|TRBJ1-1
CSASRGVTEAFF
TGCAGTGCTAGTCGAGGGGTCACTGAAGCTTTCTTT
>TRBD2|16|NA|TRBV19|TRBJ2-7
CASTTSGGGRSYEQYF
TGTGCCAGTACCACATCGGGGGGGGGACGCTCCTACGAGCAGTACTTC
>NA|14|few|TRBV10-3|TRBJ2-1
CATAGGRQPNEQFF
TGTGCCACCGCCGGGGGGCGTCAACCCAATGAGCAGTTCTTC
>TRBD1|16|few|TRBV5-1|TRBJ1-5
CASSPVPGQTNQPQHF
TGCGCCAGCAGCCCCGTCCCGGGACAGACGAATCAGCCCCAGCATTTT
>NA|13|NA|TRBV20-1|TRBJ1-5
CSASDPENQPQHF
TGCAGTGCTAGCGACCCTGAGAATCAGCCCCAGCATTTT
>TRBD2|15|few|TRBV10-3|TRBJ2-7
CAISASGTSYNEQYF
TGTGCCATCAGTGCCAGCGGGACCTCCTACAATGAGCAGTACTTC
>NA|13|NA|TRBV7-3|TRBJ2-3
CASSRRTTDTQYF
TGTGCCAGCAGCCGTCGGACCACAGATACGCAGTATTTT
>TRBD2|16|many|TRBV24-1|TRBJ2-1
CATSDPGLAGADEQFF
TGTGCCACCAGTGACCCGGGACTAGCGGGAGCTGATGAGCAGTTCTTC
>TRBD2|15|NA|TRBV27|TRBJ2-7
CASSFRTSGLPEQYF
TGTGCCAGCAGTTTTCGGACTAGCGGGTTACCCGAGCAGTACTTC
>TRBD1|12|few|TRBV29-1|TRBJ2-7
CSVVGDRDGQYF
TGCAGCGTCGTGGGGGACAGGGATGGGCAGTACTTC
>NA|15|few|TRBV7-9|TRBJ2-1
CASSQQQLGYNEQFF
TGTGCCAGCAGCCAACAGCAGCTAGGCTACAATGAGCAGTTCTTC
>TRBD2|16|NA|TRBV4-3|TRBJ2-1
CASSQVFHGSGGGQFF
TGCGCCAGCAGCCAAGTCTTCCACGGGAGTGGCGGGGGGCAGTTCTTC
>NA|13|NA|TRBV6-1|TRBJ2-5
CASGSSDQETQYF
TGTGCCAGCGGTTCTAGCGACCAAGAGACCCAGTACTTC
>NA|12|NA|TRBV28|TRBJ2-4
CASSLSGDERYF
TGTGCCAGCAGTTTATCAGGTGACGAGCGGTACTTC
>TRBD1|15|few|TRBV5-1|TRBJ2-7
CASSSPGQGPFEQYF
TGCGCCAGCAGCTCTCCGGGACAGGGACCTTTCGAGCAGTACTTC
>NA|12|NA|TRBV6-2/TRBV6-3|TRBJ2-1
CASSTSIAEQFF
TGTGCCAGCAGTACCTCTATTGCTGAGCAGTTCTTC
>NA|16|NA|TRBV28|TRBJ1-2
CASSPLYTQSNYGYTF
TGTGCCAGCAGCCCCTTGTATACACAATCTAACTATGGCTACACCTTC
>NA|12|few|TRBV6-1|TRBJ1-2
CASSERGYGYTF
TGTGCCAGCAGTGAAAGAGGGTATGGCTACACCTTC
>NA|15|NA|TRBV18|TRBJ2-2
CASSLQSWYTGELFF
TGTGCCAGCTCACTACAATCTTGGTACACCGGGGAGCTGTTTTTT
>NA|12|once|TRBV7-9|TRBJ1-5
CASSWENQPQHF
TGTGCCAGCAGCTGGGAAAATCAGCCCCAGCATTTT
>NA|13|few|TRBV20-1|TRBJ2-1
CSVGGQINNEQFF
TGCAGTGTTGGAGGACAGATAAACAATGAGCAGTTCTTC
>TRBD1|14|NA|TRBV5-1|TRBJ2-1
CASSVGTDYNEQFF
TGCGCCAGCAGCGTCGGGACAGACTACAATGAGCAGTTCTTC
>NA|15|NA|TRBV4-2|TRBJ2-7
CASSRERDGPYEQYF
TGTGCCAGCAGCCGAGAACGGGACGGCCCCTACGAGCAGTACTTC
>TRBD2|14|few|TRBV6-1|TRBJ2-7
CASTERGQSREQYF
TGTGCCAGCACAGAGCGGGGTCAATCGCGGGAGCAGTACTTC
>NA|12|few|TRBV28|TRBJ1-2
CASSTTNYGYTF
TGTGCCAGCAGTACGACTAACTATGGCTACACCTTC
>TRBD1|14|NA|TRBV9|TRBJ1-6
CASSVDRGHSPLHF
TGTGCCAGCAGCGTAGACAGGGGTCATTCACCCCTCCACTTT
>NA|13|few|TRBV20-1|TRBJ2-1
CSATPVTNNEQFF
TGCAGTGCTACTCCCGTTACCAACAATGAGCAGTTCTTC
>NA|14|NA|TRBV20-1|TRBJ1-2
CSAEPGQLTYSYTF
TGCAGTGCAGAACCGGGACAACTTACTTATAGCTACACCTTC
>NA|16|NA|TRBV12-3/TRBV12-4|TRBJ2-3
CTSRLRALVGGDTQYF
TGTACCAGCAGGCTCCGGGCGCTTGTGGGAGGAGATACGCAGTATTTT
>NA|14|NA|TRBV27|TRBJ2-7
CASSWTGRDNEQYF
TGTGCCAGCAGTTGGACAGGGAGGGACAATGAGCAGTACTTC
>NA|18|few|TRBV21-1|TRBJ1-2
CASSVPLGVQGANYGYTF
TGTGCCAGCAGCGTCCCGCTGGGGGTACAGGGGGCCAACTATGGCTACACCTTC
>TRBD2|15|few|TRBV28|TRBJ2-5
CASQALAGEGETQYF
TGTGCCAGCCAAGCCTTAGCGGGAGAGGGGGAGACCCAGTACTTC
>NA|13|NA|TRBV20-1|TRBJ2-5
CSGIAGGRETQYF
TGCAGTGGCATAGCTGGGGGGCGGGAGACCCAGTACTTC
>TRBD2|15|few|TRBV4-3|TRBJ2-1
CASSQLAGGPGEQFF
TGCGCCAGCAGCCAGCTAGCGGGAGGGCCGGGGGAGCAGTTCTTC
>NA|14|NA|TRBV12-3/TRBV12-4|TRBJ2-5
CASSFGGKMETQYF
TGTGCCAGCAGTTTCGGAGGGAAGATGGAGACCCAGTACTTC
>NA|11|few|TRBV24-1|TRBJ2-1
CATSELHEQFF
TGTGCCACCAGTGAGTTGCATGAGCAGTTCTTC
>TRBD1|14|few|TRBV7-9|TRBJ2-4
CASSYQQGADIQYF
TGTGCCAGCAGCTACCAGCAGGGGGCAGACATTCAGTACTTC
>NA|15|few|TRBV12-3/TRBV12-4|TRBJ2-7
CASSFGETGRDEQYF
TGTGCCAGCAGTTTTGGGGAAACAGGGCGGGACGAGCAGTACTTC